The clone carrying this T cell receptor (beta chain) was recorded a few times. Antigen unknown. Germline and junction disagree at one end, which may indicate a read error. 5'RACE with constant-segment primers built TCRalpha and TCRbeta cDNA libraries with UMIs. TCRdb reprocessed the 5' RACE reads via MiXCR and lists one record per CDR3 protein. The table has approximately 260,000 distinct CDR3 sequences, about a sixth seen once. The data were taken from a study of T-cell memory formation after mild COVID-19. About the research overall: Clusters of TCRs were largely donor specific. Study findings and constraints: Clones that shrank (day 15 to 85) were balanced CD4/CD8, whereas later expanders leaned CD4+. Second-wave clones reaching peak frequency on day 37 lacked confirmed SARS-CoV-2 specificity.

The CDR3 runs 9 residues. The germline gives CDR1 MGHRA, CDR2 YSYEKL. The TCR originated in a man between 18 and 29 years old who had mild COVID-19 (a few samples of this study predate the infection). Cell type and time point are not known. Source material: PBMCs or a T cell subset sorted from them (not recorded which). The V and J genes are TRBV4-1 and TRBJ1-2; D call uncertain. CDR3 DNA sequence: TGCGCCAGCAGCCAAGGCCCTCCCTTC. Translating it yields CASSQGPPF.